This TCR beta chain was recovered during a study of T cells after yellow fever vaccination. Study-level information: It was SMART-Seq v4 Ultra Low Input that prepared the fractions with low cell numbers. Study-wide findings and caveats: Post-booster repertoires contained most primary-vaccination clones again (96% CD4, approximately 86% CD8). Although most clonotypes did not, a small share appeared in both CD4 and CD8 compartments. A faster peak, day 5 versus 15, was reached by the weaker secondary response.

This clonotype was seen a few times. Its antigen is unknown. Each CDR3 protein gets one entry after TCRdb re-called the 5' RACE reads with MiXCR. Among roughly 350,000 distinct CDR3 sequences listed, over 4% were seen once. This TCR was recovered from a man aged 18 to 35 who received the YFV17D yellow fever vaccine. The sample consisted of PBMCs, taken 5 days after the yellow fever booster vaccination.

CDR3: CASSPGLGSSETQYF. CDR3 in DNA: TGCGCCAGCAGCCCGGGACTAGGGTCCAGTGAGACCCAGTACTTC. The chain is built from TRBV4-1 and TRBJ2-5; TRBD2 matches at 8 bases. With 4 bases clipped from V and 5 bases from J, the junction kept 9 bases outside the gene matches. From germline, CDR1 is MGHRA and CDR2 YSYEKL. This CDR3 has 15 amino acids.